This T cell receptor (beta chain) was identified in a study of blood T cell repertoires in COVID-19. Germline V gene sequence: CDR1 MRHNA, CDR2 SNTAGT. This CDR3 spans 13 amino acids. With respect to this clone: The junction shows a germline mismatch at one end, possibly a read error.

Only in-frame clones appear in the TCRdb table, and some are missing; sequencing was by immunoSEQ multiplex PCR. Of 55,000 to 80,000 clones in the sample, roughly 80% were seen once. This receptor was taken from a man in his sixties with COVID-19, enrolled during active disease. The chain links TRBV6-4 to TRBJ2-3, with D unresolved. Sequenced input: peripheral blood. The CDR3 nucleotides read TGTGCCAGCCGTGACATCGGCACAGATACGCAGTATTTT. It specifies CASRDIGTDTQYF.